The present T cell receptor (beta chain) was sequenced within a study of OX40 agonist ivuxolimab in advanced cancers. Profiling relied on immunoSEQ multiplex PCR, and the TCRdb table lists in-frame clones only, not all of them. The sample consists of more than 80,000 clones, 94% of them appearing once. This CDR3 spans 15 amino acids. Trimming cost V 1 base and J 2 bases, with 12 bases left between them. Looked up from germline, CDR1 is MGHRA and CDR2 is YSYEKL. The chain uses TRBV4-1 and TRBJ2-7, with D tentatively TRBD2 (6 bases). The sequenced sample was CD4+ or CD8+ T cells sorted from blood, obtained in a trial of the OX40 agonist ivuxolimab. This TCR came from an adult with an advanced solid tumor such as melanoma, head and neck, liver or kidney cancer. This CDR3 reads CASSQALGLTYEQYF. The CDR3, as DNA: TGCGCCAGCAGCCAAGCCCTGGGACTGACCTACGAGCAGTACTTC.